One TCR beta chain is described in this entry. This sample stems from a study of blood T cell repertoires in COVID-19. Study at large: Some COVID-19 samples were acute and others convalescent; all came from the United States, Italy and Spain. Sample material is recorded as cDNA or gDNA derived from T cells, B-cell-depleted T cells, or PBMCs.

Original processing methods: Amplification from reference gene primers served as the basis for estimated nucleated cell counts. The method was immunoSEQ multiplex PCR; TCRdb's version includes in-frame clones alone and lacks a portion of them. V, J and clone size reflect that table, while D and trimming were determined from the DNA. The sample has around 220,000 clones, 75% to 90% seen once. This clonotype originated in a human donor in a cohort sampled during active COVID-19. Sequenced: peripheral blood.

The CDR3 DNA is TGTGCCAGCTCACCCGGAGGAGCGGGAGGAGGAGAGACCCAGTACTTC. Translating gives CASSPGGAGGGETQYF. The chain has TRBV18 and TRBJ2-5; 9 bases agree with TRBD2. V trimming: 3 bases; J trimming: 4 bases; junction bases outside the gene matches: 9. Germline CDR1 and CDR2: KGHSH and LQKENI. The length of the CDR3 is 16 residues. Combining the CDR3 with reference TRBV18 and TRBJ2-5 gives the whole variable domain NAGVMQNPRHLVRRRGQEARLRCSPMKGHSHVYWYRQLPEEGLKFMVYLQKENIIDESGMPKERFSAEFPKEGPSILRIQQVVRGDSAAYFCASSPGGAGGGETQYFGPGTRLLVL.